The next 21 T cell receptor beta chains were all read from a single sample in a study of blood T cell repertoires in COVID-19. Repertoires were generated with immunoSEQ multiplex PCR, while TCRdb's copy carries only in-frame clones and drops some. The sample includes approximately 280,000 clones, around 87% of them seen just once. What was sequenced was PBMCs or T cells enriched from blood (not recorded which). The receptor set was obtained from a woman aged 18-29 years with acute COVID-19.

The CDR3 here is CASSTPWEGANTGELFF. CDR3 in DNA: TGTGCCAGCAGCACCCCATGGGAGGGGGCGAACACCGGGGAGCTGTTTTTT. The chain uses TRBV2 and TRBJ2-2; D is possibly TRBD2 (7 bases). Trimming left V 6 bases short and J 0 bases short, with 17 bases between. Germline assignment: CDR1 SNHLY and CDR2 FYNNEI. The CDR3 is made up of 17 amino acids.

This clone has only one observation. The chain carries TRBV9 and TRBJ2-7, with 7 bases lining up with TRBD2. This CDR3 contains 15 residues. The V and J ends lost 4 bases and 5 bases, in that order; junction bases with no gene match: 12. Germline V gene lookup returns CDR1 SGDLS and CDR2 YYNGEE. Here the CDR3 DNA reads TGTGCCAGCAGCCCCCGGGGGGACTATATAGACGAGCAGTACTTC. This sequence encodes CASSPRGDYIDEQYF.

The chain employs TRBV7-6 and TRBJ2-7, with TRBD2 matching over 15 bases. The length of the CDR3 is 18 residues. Germline V gene data show CDR1 as SGHVS and CDR2 as FNYEAQ. J lost 4 bases, V lost 0 bases, and 7 bases had no gene match. CDR3 nucleotide sequence: TGTGCCAGCAGCTTAGCTTCGGGACTAGCGGGAGGAGGGTACGAGCAGTACTTC. This encodes CASSLASGLAGGGYEQYF.

The V call is TRBV4-1, the J call TRBJ1-1; D is uncertain. Per the germline V gene, CDR1 is MGHRA and CDR2 is YSYEKL. The CDR3 has 15 residues. The ends were cut back, 1 base at V and 4 bases at J, with 13 bases in the middle. CDR3 bases: TGCGCCAGCAGCCAAGTTGGGCCTCTGGGCACTGAAGCTTTCTTT. It encodes CASSQVGPLGTEAFF.

V usage is TRBV7-9 and J usage is TRBJ1-2; 7 positions agree with TRBD1. This CDR3 comprises 13 residues. Germline V lookup: CDR1 SEHNR, CDR2 FQNEAQ (reference sequence). The V segment lost 1 base and the J segment 7 bases; nucleotides outside the gene matches: 3. CDR3 in DNA: TGTGCCAGCAGCTTAGACAGGGGTAGTGGCTACACCTTC. It is translated as CASSLDRGSGYTF.

The V gene is TRBV7-9, the J gene TRBJ1-2; 9 bases align to TRBD1. This CDR3 has 13 amino acids. V was pared by 8 bases and J by 2 bases, with 3 bases of the junction left unmatched. Per the germline V gene, CDR1 is SEHNR and CDR2 is FQNEAQ (reference sequence). The DNA for the CDR3 is TGTGCCAGCTCGGACAGGGGAAACTATGGCTACACCTTC. This gives the protein CASSDRGNYGYTF. Together with reference TRBV7-9 and TRBJ1-2, the CDR3 gives the full variable domain: DTGVSQNPRHKITKRGQNVTFRCDPISEHNRLYWYRQTLGQGPEFLTYFQNEAQLEKSRLLSDRFSAERPKGSFSTLEIQRTEQGDSAMYLCASSDRGNYGYTFGSGTRLTVV.

This clone was seen just once. This chain joins TRBV2 and TRBJ2-3, with 15 bases matching TRBD2. The CDR3 runs 19 residues. With V trimmed by 6 bases and J by 0 bases, 10 bases remained unmatched. CDR1 and CDR2 (germline): SNHLY, FYNNEI. CDR3 in amino acids: CASRSGTSGRKASTDTQYF. CDR3 sequence (DNA): TGTGCCAGCAGATCCGGGACTAGCGGGAGGAAGGCTAGCACAGATACGCAGTATTTT.

The sample holds a few counts of this clone. The chain uses TRBV14 and TRBJ2-3; D remains ambiguous. Germline CDR1 and CDR2: SGHDN and FVKESK. This CDR3 has 14 amino acids. Trimming removed 3 bases from V and 6 bases from J, with 13 bases in between. The CDR3 DNA follows: TGTGCCAGCAGCCATCGCCCCTACGAGGATACGCAGTATTTT. This codes for CASSHRPYEDTQYF. Together with reference TRBV14 and TRBJ2-3, the CDR3 gives the full variable domain: EAGVTQFPSHSVIEKGQTVTLRCDPISGHDNLYWYRRVMGKEIKFLLHFVKESKQDESGMPNNRFLAERTGGTYSTLKVQPAELEDSGVYFCASSHRPYEDTQYFGPGTRLTVL.

The gene calls are TRBV27 and TRBJ2-7; a weak D match, TRBD1 (6 bases). Trimming shortened V by 5 bases and J by 0 bases, and 11 bases separated the two germline ends. From germline, CDR1 is MNHEY and CDR2 SMNVEV (reference sequence). The CDR3 extends over 14 amino acids. In DNA form, the CDR3 reads TGTGCCAGCAGTCCCGGGACAAACTCCTACGAGCAGTACTTC. Translating it yields CASSPGTNSYEQYF.

This clone has a handful of counts. This sequence joins TRBV6-2 or TRBV6-3 and TRBJ2-4, with TRBD1 matching over 11 bases. The CDR3 contains 17 residues. Germline CDR1 is MNHEY and CDR2 is SVGEGT. V lost 5 bases to trimming and J lost 1 base; unmatched junction nucleotides: 7. The CDR3 protein is CASSDPGQGGAKNIQYF. CDR3 bases: TGTGCCAGCAGTGACCCGGGACAGGGGGGTGCCAAAAACATTCAGTACTTC.

This clone was seen a single time. This chain links TRBV27 with TRBJ2-1; TRBD2 aligns across 8 bases. The V gene end was trimmed by 4 bases and the J gene end by 9 bases; junction bases not matched to a gene: 8. CDR3 length: 14 residues. CDR1 MNHEY and CDR2 SMNVEV come from the germline V gene (reference sequence). This CDR3 reads CASSSLAGLGEQFF. CDR3 coding DNA: TGTGCCAGCAGTTCCTTAGCGGGATTGGGTGAGCAGTTCTTC.

The chain employs TRBV19 and TRBJ2-7; TRBD2 matches 14 bases. This CDR3 is built from 13 residues. CDR1 and CDR2 from the germline V gene are LNHDA and SQIVND (reference sequence). The ends lost 6 bases at V and 6 bases at J; junction bases unmatched: 1. CDR3 DNA: TGTGCCAGTAGCGGACTAGCGGGAGGCGAGCAGTACTTC. It is translated as CASSGLAGGEQYF.

The chain joins TRBV2 to TRBJ1-2, with 7 positions matching TRBD1. V lost 5 bases, J lost 4 bases, and 1 base stayed unmatched. The CDR3 loop spans 12 amino acids. Germline CDR1 reads SNHLY; CDR2 reads FYNNEI. The CDR3 loop is CASSTGAYGYTF. The CDR3 DNA reads TGTGCCAGCAGTACAGGGGCCTATGGCTACACCTTC.

The chain has TRBV7-6 and TRBJ1-5, with no clear D. V was cut by 1 base and J by 2 bases, with 9 bases left in between. This CDR3 has 15 amino acids. Germline V lookup: CDR1 SGHVS, CDR2 FNYEAQ. CDR3 in DNA: TGTGCCAGCAGCTTAGGTAGGAGAGGCAATCAGCCCCAGCATTTT. Its protein product is CASSLGRRGNQPQHF. The variable domain in full, completed from reference TRBV7-6 and TRBJ1-5, reads GAGVSQSPRYKVTKRGQDVALRCDPISGHVSLYWYRQALGQGPEFLTYFNYEAQQDKSGLPNDRFSAERPEGSISTLTIQRTEQRDSAMYRCASSLGRRGNQPQHFGDGTRLSIL.

The gene calls are TRBV2 and TRBJ2-7; 13 bases fit TRBD2. CDR1 and CDR2 (germline): SNHLY, FYNNEI. V lost 3 bases to trimming and J lost 0 bases; unmatched junction nucleotides: 5. CDR3 size: 17 residues. CDR3 loop: CASSDGTSGAFSYEQYF. The CDR3 bases are TGTGCCAGCAGTGATGGGACTAGCGGGGCATTCTCCTACGAGCAGTACTTC.

The J gene is TRBJ1-1, the V gene TRBV7-8, with 7 positions matching TRBD1. Trimming removed 3 bases from V and 5 bases from J; junction bases left unmatched: 18. The CDR3 loop spans 18 amino acids. Germline V CDR1 and CDR2: SGHVS, FQNEAQ. Written as DNA, the CDR3 is TGTGCCAGCAGCTTCATTTGGGGGTTGCAGGGGGTCTGGACTGAAGCTTTCTTT. Encoded protein: CASSFIWGLQGVWTEAFF.

The rearrangement uses TRBV12-3 or TRBV12-4 and TRBJ1-1; no clear D gene. The V gene lost 6 bases and the J gene lost 0 bases, with 8 bases spanning the gap. There are 13 residues in the CDR3. Written as DNA, the CDR3 is TGTGCCAGCAGGAGAGCCTTGAACACTGAAGCTTTCTTT. This translates into CASRRALNTEAFF.

This rearrangement joins TRBV27 to TRBJ2-5; no reliable D call. V lost 8 bases to trimming and J lost 1 base, with 20 bases between them. The CDR3 sequence is 16 residues long. Looked up from germline, CDR1 is MNHEY and CDR2 is SMNVEV (reference sequence). The CDR3 region has the DNA TGTGCCAGCGGCCCCCAGACGCAGGCCCCCCAAGAGACCCAGTACTTC. This encodes CASGPQTQAPQETQYF.

CDR3: CASSQGPGTGSYEQYF. In DNA, the CDR3 is TGTGCCAGCAGCCAAGGACCCGGGACAGGCTCCTACGAGCAGTACTTC. The chain has TRBV3-1 (or the pseudogene TRBV3-2) and TRBJ2-7; TRBD1 matches 8 bases. The germline V gene encodes CDR1 LGHDT and CDR2 YNNKEL (reference sequence). The J segment lost 0 bases and the V segment lost 1 base, leaving 5 bases of the junction unmatched. The CDR3 extends over 16 amino acids.

Here the CDR3 DNA reads TGCGCCAGCAGCTTGGGCGGGGACTATGGCTACACCTTC. This translates into CASSLGGDYGYTF. This chain uses TRBV5-1 with TRBJ1-2, with no clear D. V lost 0 bases to trimming and J lost 3 bases, with 6 bases between them. The germline CDR1 and CDR2 sequences are SGHRS and YFSETQ. The CDR3 covers 13 residues.

The V gene is TRBV28, the J gene TRBJ2-5; 9 nucleotides match TRBD1. Germline lookup yields CDR1 MDHEN and CDR2 SYDVKM. The CDR3 is 14 amino acids. With V trimmed by 6 bases and J by 5 bases, 7 bases remained unmatched. CDR3 region: CASRPTGGAETQYF. For the CDR3, the DNA is TGTGCCAGCAGGCCCACAGGGGGCGCCGAGACCCAGTACTTC.